This TCR beta chain was identified in a study of blood T cell repertoires in COVID-19 (TCRdb year 2020). Looking at the study overall: Collaborator samples came from the United States, Italy and Spain and covered acute and convalescent phases of COVID-19. The prospective study material was composed of cDNA or gDNA derived from T cells, B-cell-depleted T cells, or PBMCs. Deeply sampled blood TCRbeta repertoires from subjects exposed to, actively infected with, or recovered from COVID-19 were included in the dataset. Samples were obtained from the ongoing ImmuneRACE study (first 160 participants) and from about 1,300 subjects provided by 6 global collaborators. A de-identified subject ID, COVID-19 status, age in years and sex were almost always included in the sample metadata. A freely available public database, intended as a resource for researchers studying the immune response to SARS-CoV-2, is where the repertoires were released. Where available, HLA class I and class II types were obtained from metadata supplied by the sample provider rather than from assay-based typing. Study-level results and caveats: The amount of clinical and demographic metadata varied by source and participant and was provided uncurated.

Notes on this clone: What antigen it recognizes has not been identified. Per-base qualities were not stored, and no clone one base away is much larger.

The immunoSEQ Assay, a bias-controlled multiplex PCR, was used to amplify TCRbeta CDR3 regions from genomic DNA. Turning to the authors' computational methods: Nucleated cell counts per sample were estimated from amplification of reference gene primers within the assay. To quantify the absolute abundance of each unique TCRbeta CDR3 rearrangement, sequence reads were collapsed and filtered. For each sample, productive Simpson clonality was calculated by taking the square root of Simpson's diversity index across productive rearrangements. The source is immuneACCESS, and TCRdb retained only in-frame sequences with V and J called. Part of the clones is not carried over; for the studies checked, unresolved V genes explain less than half of this, and the remainder is unexplained. The V and J calls and clone size are taken from that table; D and trimming were inferred from the DNA. Counted in this sample were about 36,000 clones; more than 80% of them appeared once. The ten largest clones take up around two fifths of the sample.

The collaborating institutions used their own protocols to collect whole blood in K2EDTA tubes. For TCRbeta analysis, collaborators shipped samples as frozen whole blood, isolated PBMCs, or DNA extracted from either of those sample types. The trim is 3 bases for V and 3 bases for J, with a gap of 14 bases between the germline ends. The germline V gene provides CDR1 MGHDK and CDR2 SYGVNS. Including cysteine and phenylalanine, the CDR3 has 16 amino acids. The CDR3 DNA has 48 bases and is translated from base 1. Sequencing input: peripheral blood. The TCR originated in a human donor in a cohort sampled during active or convalescent COVID-19. The donor label of this sample is uncertain. The chain is assembled from TRBV25-1 and TRBJ1-4, with an unclear D gene assignment. The DNA is as follows: TGTGCCAGCAGTGATTCCCCCCCTGGGCCTAATGAAAAACTGTTTTTT. Its coded protein is CASSDSPPGPNEKLFF.